This entry features one TCR beta chain sequence. This clone's antigen is unknown. No per-base quality is available; no much larger clone lies one base away. The data belong to a study of PD-1 blockade in classical Hodgkin lymphoma (TCRdb year 2020). Broadly, across the study: Nivolumab dosing was 3 mg/kg intravenously every 2 weeks, continuing until either disease progression or unacceptable toxicity. To define a peripheral blood immune signature of response to PD-1 blockade in classical Hodgkin lymphoma, the study combined TCR beta sequencing with CyTOF. The research as a whole found: CD4+ but not CD8+ TCR diversity rose significantly by C4D1 (p=0.0027 vs p=0.16), most apparent in complete responders (p=0.02). The study was restricted to a single clinical trial cohort, and the causes of repertoire differences, possibly disease activity or prior therapy, were left undefined. Baseline TCR diversity was reported to be lower in newly diagnosed patients than in healthy donors, and even lower in relapsed/refractory patients. Patients starting nivolumab less than 1 year after ASCT had lower diversity and were excluded from later analyses to avoid confounding by immune reconstitution. Baseline diversity similar to that of newly diagnosed patients was observed in trial patients achieving complete response, whereas significantly lower diversity was observed in partial responders and progressors.

The label giving this sample's time point can be read as: cycle 1 day 1 (C1D1), immediately before nivolumab initiation. Relapse after autologous stem cell transplantation had occurred in all trial patients, and cohorts A, B and C were distinguished by prior brentuximab vedotin exposure. The trial cohort included 55 to 65 patients with relapsed/refractory classical Hodgkin lymphoma, and each patient had a best overall response of complete response, partial response or progressive disease. Trial patients were treated with single-agent nivolumab in the multi-cohort phase II CheckMate 205 trial. An independent review committee assessed best overall response by applying the 2007 International Working Group response criteria. Trial PBMCs were collected immediately before nivolumab initiation (C1D1) and during therapy at cycle 2 day 1 and cycle 4 day 1. Peripheral blood was collected in 8 mL Vacutainer Cell Preparation Tubes, from which PBMCs were isolated by centrifugation and then cryopreserved.

Genomic DNA was extracted with the Qiagen DNeasy kit from unsorted PBMCs and from negatively selected CD4+ and CD8+ fractions. TCR beta CDR3 regions were amplified by immunoSEQ multiplex PCR using primers annealing to V and J segments. A synthetic immune receptor repertoire was used to minimize amplification bias, and remaining bias was computationally removed after sequencing. In the source study's methods: Repertoire diversity was quantified as the Shannon entropy index using custom Python scripts. Unsorted, CD4+ and CD8+ repertoires were analyzed separately, except in combined analyses where CD4+ and CD8+ sequences were merged in silico. Clonal expansion was defined as at least a 2-fold frequency increase after treatment relative to C1D1, with a pseudocount of 0.5 for undetected baseline clones. Singleton clones were defined as clones with 0 or 1 copy at C1D1, and non-singleton clones were defined as clones with 2 or more copies. Clones expanded in unsorted samples were assigned a CD4+, CD8+ or unknown annotation through matching of protein sequences in sorted samples from the same patient. Wilcoxon tests were applied to paired samples to test diversity changes from C1D1 to C4D1. Entries here come from immuneACCESS through TCRdb and include only in-frame sequences with V and J called. Some clones fail to appear in such tables; in the studies checked, an unresolved V gene covers under half of the shortfall, and the cause of the remainder is unknown. The V and J calls and clone size are taken from that table; D and trimming were inferred from the DNA. Recorded for this sample are tens of thousands of clones; approximately 91% of them occurred a single time. The ten largest clones add up to roughly 10% of the sample.

CDR1 is given as MNHNY and CDR2 as SVGAGI, both from the germline V gene (reference sequence). CDR3 length: 14 amino acids, cysteine to phenylalanine. The only DNA kept is the CDR3, 42 bases in frame from the first base. V gives up 10 bases and J gives up 3 bases, and the segment between their germline ends measures 19 bases. Here the chain combines TRBV6-6 and TRBJ2-7, with a tentative D gene TRBD2 over 6 matching bases. The sequence was collected from a human donor with classical Hodgkin lymphoma. Sequencing was performed on peripheral blood mononuclear cells (PBMCs), taken at baseline. The CDR3 protein is CATRGTPPYYEQYF. The nucleotide sequence is given as TGTGCCACCCGAGGGACTCCTCCCTACTACGAGCAGTACTTC.